A selection of T cell receptor beta chains follows, all from one sample in a study of siplizumab effects on memory and regulatory T cells. Method: immunoSEQ multiplex PCR; TCRdb's copy keeps in-frame clones and lacks some. The table shows 100,000 or so clones, with about 93% occurring only once. Source material: non-Treg CD4+ T cells sorted from blood. These receptors all come from a human donor in good health. The CDR3 runs from the conserved cysteine through the conserved F or W. The order of the fields is V gene, D gene, clone size, J gene, CDR3 length, CDR3 protein, CDR3 DNA. A D gene is named only where the DNA matches it firmly. Clone size is given for some rows only: seen once, a few or many times, or a class if the clone is expanded.

TRBV28	-	once	TRBJ1-6	10	CASGDSPLHF	TGTGCCTCGGGGGATTCACCCCTCCACTTT
TRBV7-9	-	-	TRBJ2-1	11	CASSSTNEQFF	TGTGCCAGCAGCTCAACAAATGAGCAGTTCTTC
TRBV19	TRBD1	-	TRBJ2-7	14	CASSMGQSSYEQYF	TGTGCCAGTAGTATGGGACAGAGTTCCTACGAGCAGTACTTC
TRBV5-6	TRBD1	-	TRBJ1-1	16	CASSTRTGRVGTEAFF	TGTGCCAGCAGCACCCGGACAGGGAGGGTTGGCACTGAAGCTTTCTTT
TRBV21-1	-	-	TRBJ2-3	11	CASRSLDTQYF	TGTGCCAGCAGGTCTTTGGATACGCAGTATTTT
TRBV9	-	once	TRBJ1-2	14	CASSVEADNYGYTF	TGTGCCAGCAGCGTAGAGGCAGACAACTATGGCTACACCTTC
TRBV18	-	once	TRBJ2-7	14	CASSLRGSNNEQYF	TGTGCCAGCTCTCTGAGAGGCAGCAATAACGAGCAGTACTTC
TRBV11-3	-	-	TRBJ2-5	16	CASSFSLGQGQETQYF	TGTGCCAGCAGCTTCTCGCTGGGGCAGGGCCAAGAGACCCAGTACTTC
TRBV12-5	-	-	TRBJ1-2	17	CASGLVSGEFIHYGYTF	TGTGCTAGTGGTTTGGTGTCTGGAGAGTTCATTCACTATGGCTACACCTTC
TRBV18	-	once	TRBJ2-3	14	CASSPRGNVDTQYF	TGTGCCAGCTCACCCAGAGGAAACGTAGATACGCAGTATTTT
TRBV6-6	-	-	TRBJ1-1	13	CASSQTGDTEAFF	TGTGCCAGCAGCCAGACAGGTGACACTGAAGCTTTCTTT
TRBV5-4	-	-	TRBJ2-5	14	CASSSGTDQETQYF	TGTGCCAGCAGCTCAGGGACGGATCAAGAGACCCAGTACTTC
TRBV13	-	-	TRBJ2-5	16	CASSLGRGWGQETQYF	TGTGCCAGCAGCTTAGGTAGGGGATGGGGCCAAGAGACCCAGTACTTC
TRBV6-5	TRBD1	-	TRBJ2-2	14	CASSPRDRTGELFF	TGTGCCAGCAGTCCAAGGGACAGGACCGGGGAGCTGTTTTTT